What follows are 21 T cell receptor beta chains derived from one specimen sequenced in a study of cytomegalovirus exposure and HLA in healthy donors. The data were produced by immunoSEQ multiplex PCR, yet TCRdb's version contains in-frame clones alone and is incomplete. The sample has about 240,000 clones; approximately 86% are singletons. Sequencing was done on a sample of PBMCs. The receptors derive from a woman aged 25 to 45 in good health and CMV-seropositive.

The rearrangement joins TRBV29-1 to TRBJ1-2; D possibly corresponds to TRBD1 (6 bases). The CDR3 runs to 14 residues. Per germline, CDR1 SQVTM and CDR2 ANQGSEA. Trimming pared 2 bases from V and 7 bases from J, leaving 17 bases between. The CDR3 is CSVERGGGARGYTF. The CDR3 nucleotides are TGCAGCGTTGAAAGGGGAGGGGGGGCGCGTGGCTACACCTTC. The full variable domain, rest sourced from reference TRBV29-1 and TRBJ1-2, is SAVISQKPSRDICQRGTSLTIQCQVDSQVTMMFWYRQQPGQSLTLIATANQGSEATYESGFVIDKFPISRPNLTFSTLTVSNMSPEDSSIYLCSVERGGGARGYTFGSGTRLTVV.

The chain couples TRBV18 to TRBJ2-1; 8 bases agree with TRBD2. Unmatched junction bases numbered 9, after V lost 2 bases and J lost 6 bases. The length of the CDR3 is 16 residues. CDR1 and CDR2 (germline): KGHSH, LQKENI. CDR3 in amino acids: CASSPSGGPGSNEQFF. The CDR3 DNA sequence: TGTGCCAGCTCACCATCGGGAGGGCCGGGTAGCAATGAGCAGTTCTTC. The full variable domain, with the rest looked up from reference TRBV18 and TRBJ2-1, is NAGVMQNPRHLVRRRGQEARLRCSPMKGHSHVYWYRQLPEEGLKFMVYLQKENIIDESGMPKERFSAEFPKEGPSILRIQQVVRGDSAAYFCASSPSGGPGSNEQFFGPGTRLTVL.

The chain is built from TRBV25-1 and TRBJ2-7; a possible D gene is TRBD1 (6 bases). Germline loops: CDR1 MGHDK, CDR2 SYGVNS. Trimming removed 2 bases at V and 0 bases at J, with 11 bases between. CDR3 length: 15 residues. In nucleotides, the CDR3 is TGTGCCAGCAGTGAACCTGGACAGTCCTCCTACGAGCAGTACTTC. Protein: CASSEPGQSSYEQYF.

Written as DNA, the CDR3 is TGTGCCAGCAGCTTAGCGGGAGCGGGAGCATACAATGAGCAGTTCTTC. The encoded protein is CASSLAGAGAYNEQFF. This chain links TRBV7-2 with TRBJ2-1, with 8 bases identical to TRBD2. The CDR3 length is 16 residues. Germline CDR1 reads SGHTA; CDR2 reads FQGNSA. V lost 0 bases and J lost 4; bases outside the gene matches: 5. Full variable domain (rest looked up from reference TRBV7-2 and TRBJ2-1): GAGVSQSPSNKVTEKGKDVELRCDPISGHTALYWYRQSLGQGLEFLIYFQGNSAPDKSGLPSDRFSAERTGGSVSTLTIQRTQQEDSAVYLCASSLAGAGAYNEQFFGPGTRLTVL.

This clone was picked up one time. One junction end does not reproduce the germline sequence, and a read error may be involved. The chain couples TRBV9 to TRBJ2-3; 8 positions match TRBD2. The CDR3 is 14 amino acids. From germline, CDR1 is SGDLS and CDR2 YYNGEE. The DNA of the CDR3 is TGTGCCAGCAGCCGGACTAGCAGCATAGATACGCAGTATTTT. Translation gives CASSRTSSIDTQYF. The complete variable domain, with remaining parts taken from reference TRBV9 and TRBJ2-3, reads DSGVTQTPKHLITATGQRVTLRCSPRSGDLSVYWYQQSLDQGLQFLIQYYNGEERAKGNILERFSAQQFPDLHSELNLSSLELGDSALYFCASSRTSSIDTQYFGPGTRLTVL.

CDR3: CASSLVIRIITGELFF. As DNA, the CDR3 is TGCGCCAGCAGCTTGGTAATCAGAATAATTACCGGGGAGCTGTTTTTT. The chain joins TRBV5-1 to TRBJ2-2; no reliable D call. The CDR3 has 16 amino acids. Trimming cost V 0 bases and J 5 bases, with 14 bases left between them. The germline V gene has CDR1 SGHRS and CDR2 YFSETQ.

This chain uses TRBV13 with TRBJ2-7; TRBD2 aligns across 11 bases. CDR1 and CDR2 from the germline V gene are PRHDT and FYEKMQ (reference sequence). CDR3 length: 17 residues. V was pared by 5 bases and J by 3 bases, with 12 bases of the junction left unmatched. CDR3 bases: TGTGCCAGCAGCCGACCGCTCGCTAGCGGGGGGAACTACGAGCAGTACTTC. Its protein product is CASSRPLASGGNYEQYF. Together with reference TRBV13 and TRBJ2-7, the CDR3 gives the full variable domain: AAGVIQSPRHLIKEKRETATLKCYPIPRHDTVYWYQQGPGQDPQFLISFYEKMQSDKGSIPDRFSAQQFSDYHSELNMSSLELGDSALYFCASSRPLASGGNYEQYFGPGTRLTVT.

The rearrangement joins TRBV19 to TRBJ1-1, with TRBD1 identical over 7 bases. This CDR3 has 13 amino acids. V shed 6 bases, J shed 6 bases, and the junction held 7 bases outside the gene matches. Germline V gene data show CDR1 as LNHDA and CDR2 as SQIVND (reference sequence). In DNA form, the CDR3 reads TGTGCCAGTAGGAACTTAGACAGGGCTGAAGCTTTCTTT. Translated: CASRNLDRAEAFF.

This rearrangement joins TRBV9 to TRBJ1-1; D is undetermined. From germline, CDR1 is SGDLS and CDR2 YYNGEE. CDR3 size: 16 residues. Trimming removed 3 bases from V and 6 bases from J, with 21 bases in between. CDR3 loop: CASSARHGNPVAEAFF. DNA for the CDR3: TGTGCCAGCAGCGCAAGACATGGCAATCCGGTCGCTGAAGCTTTCTTT.

The chain carries TRBV29-1 and TRBJ2-1; TRBD2 is a possible D gene (5 bases). Trimming shortened V by 4 bases and J by 4 bases, and 14 bases separated the two germline ends. Germline CDR1 and CDR2: SQVTM and ANQGSEA. The CDR3 has 14 amino acids. In nucleotides, the CDR3 is TGCAGCGTTGTTGGAGGACTTGAGTACAATGAGCAGTTCTTC. Translated: CSVVGGLEYNEQFF.

DNA of the CDR3: TGCAGCGTTCAGGGGGCCTACACTGAAGCTTTCTTT. Translated, it gives CSVQGAYTEAFF. V and J are TRBV29-1 and TRBJ1-1; 8 bases match TRBD1. Germline V lookup: CDR1 SQVTM, CDR2 ANQGSEA. J gave up 3 bases and V 5 bases, and 2 bases lay outside the gene matches. This CDR3 has 12 residues.

The count of this clone is one. The rearrangement uses TRBV25-1 and TRBJ2-3; 9 bases fit TRBD1. Germline CDR1 reads MGHDK; CDR2 reads SYGVNS. The CDR3 covers 16 residues. J was trimmed by 4 bases and V by 1 base; bases with no gene match: 6. The CDR3 protein is CASSEWRTGEADTQYF. CDR3 nucleotides: TGTGCCAGCAGTGAATGGCGGACAGGGGAGGCAGATACGCAGTATTTT.

The CDR3 DNA follows: TGTGCCTGGAGTGAATACAGGCGATACACCGGGGAGCTGTTTTTT. Translation gives CAWSEYRRYTGELFF. The chain couples TRBV30 to TRBJ2-2; D is perhaps TRBD1 (5 bases). The V end lost 1 base, the J end lost 3 bases, and 12 bases lay between the germline ends. The length of the CDR3 is 15 residues. Germline V gene data show CDR1 as GTSNPN and CDR2 as SVGIG (reference sequence).

This chain connects TRBV27 to TRBJ2-5; D possibly corresponds to TRBD2 (6 bases). The ends were cut back, 3 bases at V and 2 bases at J, with 10 bases in the middle. Germline values: CDR1 MNHEY, CDR2 SMNVEV (reference sequence). CDR3 length equals 14 residues. Here the CDR3 DNA reads TGTGCCAGCAGTTTTGGAGGGCTGCAAGAGACCCAGTACTTC. Its translation: CASSFGGLQETQYF.

V is TRBV27 and J is TRBJ2-7, with D possibly matching TRBD2 (6 bases). Trimming removed 6 bases at V and 7 bases at J, with 16 bases between. Germline V lookup: CDR1 MNHEY, CDR2 SMNVEV (reference sequence). This CDR3 spans 13 amino acids. DNA for the CDR3: TGTGCCAGCAGGAGGTCGGGGGATTGGGAGCAGTACTTC. Protein sequence: CASRRSGDWEQYF.

J is TRBJ2-2 and V is TRBV11-3, with TRBD1 matching over 11 bases. This CDR3 comprises 18 residues. The trim removed 4 bases at V and 4 bases at J, leaving 11 bases unmatched. Looked up from germline, CDR1 is SGHNT and CDR2 is YENEEA. CDR3 DNA: TGTGCCAGCAGCTCAATCTATGGGACAGGGGGGATCACCGGGGAGCTGTTTTTT. Encoded protein: CASSSIYGTGGITGELFF.

The chain combines TRBV6-4 with TRBJ1-2, with 11 positions matching TRBD1. The V segment lost 6 bases and the J segment 4 bases; nucleotides outside the gene matches: 7. The CDR3 has 15 amino acids. Germline assignment: CDR1 MRHNA and CDR2 SNTAGT. The CDR3: CASSLDGTGGYGYTF. CDR3 DNA: TGTGCCAGCAGCTTAGACGGGACAGGGGGCTATGGCTACACCTTC.

The chain carries TRBV6-1 and TRBJ2-7; TRBD1 matches 7 bases. J lost 2 bases, V lost 7 bases, and 5 bases had no gene match. The CDR3 length is 13 residues. Germline V CDR1 and CDR2: MNHNS, SASEGT. CDR3 coding DNA: TGTGCCAGCATGACGACAGGGCCCTACGAGCAGTACTTC. Translation: CASMTTGPYEQYF.

The rearrangement uses TRBV18 and TRBJ2-3; D may be TRBD1 (5 bases). Germline values: CDR1 KGHSH, CDR2 LQKENI. The CDR3 length is 15 residues. V was shortened by 6 bases and J by 6 bases, with 19 bases between the two germline ends. The chain's CDR3 is CASSLNVARADTQYF. Written as DNA, the CDR3 is TGTGCCAGCTCCCTCAATGTGGCCAGGGCTGATACGCAGTATTTT.

The V call is TRBV28, the J call TRBJ2-7, with D perhaps TRBD2 (6 bases). V lost 5 bases to trimming and J lost 0 bases, with 14 bases between them. The CDR3 is 15 residues long. The V gene's germline CDR1 is MDHEN and CDR2 SYDVKM. For the CDR3, the DNA is TGTGCCAGCAGTCTTCGGGACTCCTACTCCTACGAGCAGTACTTC. Translation: CASSLRDSYSYEQYF.

This rearrangement joins TRBV5-6 to TRBJ2-3; TRBD1 is a possible D gene (5 bases). This CDR3 has 16 residues. Germline values: CDR1 SGHDT, CDR2 YYEEEE. V gave up 4 bases and J gave up 5 bases, with 20 bases separating them. The CDR3 is CASSVGRATWGDTQYF. CDR3 in DNA: TGTGCCAGCAGCGTGGGCAGGGCCACTTGGGGAGATACGCAGTATTTT. The entire variable domain, with the rest obtained from reference TRBV5-6 and TRBJ2-3, is as follows: DAGVTQSPTHLIKTRGQQVTLRCSPKSGHDTVSWYQQALGQGPQFIFQYYEEEERQRGNFPDRFSGHQFPNYSSELNVNALLLGDSALYLCASSVGRATWGDTQYFGPGTRLTVL.